The clone carrying this T cell receptor (beta chain) was counted a single time. CDR3 length equals 14 residues. Unmatched junction bases numbered 6, after V lost 5 bases and J lost 4 bases. CDR1 is KGHSH, CDR2 LQKENI, per germline. The sample originates from a study of blood T cell repertoires in COVID-19. Clones were read by immunoSEQ multiplex PCR, and TCRdb kept only the in-frame ones, dropping some. The sample has about 150,000 clones, more than 75% seen once; the top ten hold approximately 6.5%. The source of this sequence is an elderly man with acute or convalescent COVID-19. The V call is TRBV18, the J call TRBJ2-7, with 9 bases fitting TRBD1. The source material was peripheral blood. The CDR3 nucleotides read TGTGCCAGCTCAGGGGGACAGGGTGTTTACGAGCAGTACTTC. Translating it yields CASSGGQGVYEQYF.